Listed below are T cell receptor beta chains from one sample, sequenced in a study of cytomegalovirus exposure and HLA in healthy donors. The method was immunoSEQ multiplex PCR; TCRdb's version includes in-frame clones alone and lacks a portion of them. The sample has over 120,000 clones; 75% to 90% are singletons. The material sequenced was PBMCs. These receptors were obtained from a woman aged 25 to 39 in good health and CMV-seronegative. The CDR3 runs from the conserved cysteine through the conserved F or W. A D gene is named only where the DNA matches it firmly. Not every row has a clone size; where given, it reads once, few, many or a size class.

v_call: TRBV2; j_call: TRBJ2-3; clone_size: .; d_call: TRBD2; cdr3_nt: TGTGCCAGCAGTGAAATAAGACTACTAGCGGGAGTGGCAGATACGCAGTATTTT; cdr3_aa: CASSEIRLLAGVADTQYF
v_call: TRBV6-1; j_call: TRBJ1-2; clone_size: .; d_call: .; cdr3_nt: TGTGCCAGCTCGGTATTCAGCGCCTTGAATGGCTACACCTTC; cdr3_aa: CASSVFSALNGYTF
v_call: TRBV27; j_call: TRBJ1-1; clone_size: .; d_call: TRBD1; cdr3_nt: TGTGCCAGCAGTTTATGGACAGGGGGCACTGAAGCTTTCTTT; cdr3_aa: CASSLWTGGTEAFF
v_call: TRBV6-5; j_call: TRBJ1-4; clone_size: .; d_call: .; cdr3_nt: TGTGCCAGCAGTCAACAGGGTAGACTGTTTTTT; cdr3_aa: CASSQQGRLFF
v_call: TRBV5-1; j_call: TRBJ2-3; clone_size: .; d_call: .; cdr3_nt: TGCGCCAGCAGTGAGTATTTCACAGATACGCAGTATTTT; cdr3_aa: CASSEYFTDTQYF
v_call: TRBV19; j_call: TRBJ1-1; clone_size: .; d_call: TRBD1; cdr3_nt: TGTGCCAGTAGTATTCATCCGGACAGGGTTGTAAACACTGAAGCTTTCTTT; cdr3_aa: CASSIHPDRVVNTEAFF
v_call: TRBV12-5; j_call: TRBJ2-3; clone_size: .; d_call: .; cdr3_nt: TGTGCTGGAGGACTGGAGACAGATACGCAGTATTTT; cdr3_aa: CAGGLETDTQYF
v_call: TRBV5-1; j_call: TRBJ2-5; clone_size: .; d_call: TRBD1; cdr3_nt: TGCGCCAGCAGCTTGGCAGGGACAGGGCAAGAGACCCAGTACTTC; cdr3_aa: CASSLAGTGQETQYF
v_call: TRBV10-3; j_call: TRBJ1-1; clone_size: .; d_call: .; cdr3_nt: TGTGCCATCTCAGCTCCCCCCACAGGGAGAAACACTGAAGCTTTCTTT; cdr3_aa: CAISAPPTGRNTEAFF
v_call: TRBV7-9; j_call: TRBJ1-5; clone_size: once; d_call: .; cdr3_nt: TGTGCCAGCAGCTTAGCCGAGGGGGGGGGTAATCAGCCCCAGCATTTT; cdr3_aa: CASSLAEGGGNQPQHF
v_call: TRBV28; j_call: TRBJ2-2; clone_size: .; d_call: .; cdr3_nt: TGTGCCAGCAGCGAGTCCGGGGAGCTGTTTTTT; cdr3_aa: CASSESGELFF
v_call: TRBV30; j_call: TRBJ2-3; clone_size: .; d_call: .; cdr3_nt: TGTGCCTGGAGTGCCCGGTTAGATAGGGGAGATACGCAGTATTTT; cdr3_aa: CAWSARLDRGDTQYF
v_call: TRBV2; j_call: TRBJ1-1; clone_size: .; d_call: TRBD1; cdr3_nt: TGTGCCAGCGCGGGGGGGACAGGGGGATACACTGAAGCTTTCTTT; cdr3_aa: CASAGGTGGYTEAFF
v_call: TRBV19; j_call: TRBJ2-2; clone_size: .; d_call: TRBD1; cdr3_nt: TGTGCCAGTAATGCCGACAGGGCGGGCACCGGGGAGCTGTTTTTT; cdr3_aa: CASNADRAGTGELFF
v_call: TRBV5-1; j_call: TRBJ2-5; clone_size: .; d_call: .; cdr3_nt: TGCGCCAGCAGTTATGCAGGCGGGGAGACCCAGTACTTC; cdr3_aa: CASSYAGGETQYF
v_call: TRBV13; j_call: TRBJ2-1; clone_size: .; d_call: TRBD1; cdr3_nt: TGTGCCAGCAGCTTCAAGGACAGGGGATCGAATGAGCAGTTCTTC; cdr3_aa: CASSFKDRGSNEQFF
v_call: TRBV6-6; j_call: TRBJ2-3; clone_size: .; d_call: TRBD1; cdr3_nt: TGTGCCAGCAGCTACACGCAGGGGGCGCGAGATACGCAGTATTTT; cdr3_aa: CASSYTQGARDTQYF
v_call: TRBV7-9; j_call: TRBJ2-3; clone_size: .; d_call: .; cdr3_nt: TGTGCCAGCAGCTTACGCGGCCGTGGCACAGATACGCAGTATTTT; cdr3_aa: CASSLRGRGTDTQYF
v_call: TRBV7-2; j_call: TRBJ1-4; clone_size: .; d_call: .; cdr3_nt: TGTGCCAGCAGCCTATTACGAGGGGAAAAACTGTTTTTT; cdr3_aa: CASSLLRGEKLFF
v_call: TRBV29-1; j_call: TRBJ2-7; clone_size: .; d_call: TRBD1; cdr3_nt: TGCAGCGTTGAATGGGACAGGGCCTACGAGCAGTACTTC; cdr3_aa: CSVEWDRAYEQYF
v_call: TRBV19; j_call: TRBJ2-3; clone_size: .; d_call: .; cdr3_nt: TGTGCCAGTCAATCAGGGGCAGATACGCAGTATTTT; cdr3_aa: CASQSGADTQYF
v_call: TRBV5-1; j_call: TRBJ1-1; clone_size: medium-sized; d_call: .; cdr3_nt: TGCGCCAGCAGCTTGGGGTGGGAGATGAACACTGAAGCTTTCTTT; cdr3_aa: CASSLGWEMNTEAFF
v_call: TRBV10-3; j_call: TRBJ2-2; clone_size: few; d_call: TRBD2; cdr3_nt: TGTGCCATCAGTGAGGGTAGGCTAGCGGGAGCATCCGGGGAGCTGTTTTTT; cdr3_aa: CAISEGRLAGASGELFF
v_call: TRBV7-9; j_call: TRBJ1-1; clone_size: .; d_call: .; cdr3_nt: TGTGCCAGCAGCTTAGCGGAGACCGAAGCTTTCTTT; cdr3_aa: CASSLAETEAFF
v_call: TRBV5-1; j_call: TRBJ2-4; clone_size: once; d_call: .; cdr3_nt: TGCGCCAGCAGCCCCTCCCTAGGGGCCGGCAAAAACATTCAGTACTTC; cdr3_aa: CASSPSLGAGKNIQYF
v_call: TRBV6-5; j_call: TRBJ1-3; clone_size: once; d_call: .; cdr3_nt: TGTGCCAGCAGTTACGATAGCAGGGTGGGAAACACCATATATTTT; cdr3_aa: CASSYDSRVGNTIYF
v_call: TRBV5-6; j_call: TRBJ2-7; clone_size: .; d_call: TRBD1; cdr3_nt: TGTGCCAGCAGCCCCTACGGGACAGGGGTACCCTACGAGCAGTACTTC; cdr3_aa: CASSPYGTGVPYEQYF
v_call: TRBV4-3; j_call: TRBJ2-3; clone_size: .; d_call: .; cdr3_nt: TGCGCCAGCAGCCAAGCTCCGGGAGGCACAGATACGCAGTATTTT; cdr3_aa: CASSQAPGGTDTQYF